This T cell receptor beta chain emerged from a study of blood T cell repertoires in COVID-19. Data came from immunoSEQ multiplex PCR; TCRdb stores just in-frame clones and leaves some out. The sample yields about 670,000 clones, 90% seen once. Input material: peripheral blood. This sequence was found in a woman aged 18-35 years with acute or convalescent COVID-19.

CDR3 nucleotide sequence: TGTGCCAGCAGTTTGCGGGCGAACTTGCAGCCCCAGCATTTT. Protein: CASSLRANLQPQHF. The chain links TRBV28 to TRBJ1-5; D unresolved. The CDR3 length is 14 residues. Germline CDR1 MDHEN, CDR2 SYDVKM. V was clipped by 3 bases and J by 7 bases, with 13 bases between them.